This T cell receptor (beta chain) was retrieved from a study of blood T cell repertoires in COVID-19. CDR3 length: 15 amino acids. From germline, CDR1 is SEHNR and CDR2 FQNEAQ (reference sequence). V shed 4 bases and J 2 bases; nucleotides not matched to a gene: 7. Only in-frame clones appear in the TCRdb table, and some are missing; sequencing was by immunoSEQ multiplex PCR. The sample lists just over 650,000 clones, 85% to 90% occurring once. The V gene is TRBV7-9, the J gene TRBJ2-7; 8 bases map to TRBD1. Sequenced input: peripheral blood. The receptor was derived from a woman under 30 with acute or convalescent COVID-19. In nucleotides, the CDR3 is TGTGCCAGCAGCTGGGAAAGGACAGGGACCTACGAGCAGTACTTC. Its protein is CASSWERTGTYEQYF.